The T cell receptor beta chain described here comes from a study of cytomegalovirus exposure and HLA in healthy donors. Study-wide findings and caveats: Apart from CMV serostatus, no immune exposure information was available. After further analysis at a later stage, around 17,000 TCR beta sequences were associated with HLA alleles at 0.05 false discovery rate.

Germline lookup yields CDR1 SNHLY and CDR2 FYNNEI. V lost 7 bases and J lost 4, with 11 bases in between. This CDR3 has 13 residues. In its sample, this clone was seen a few times. Its target is unknown. 60 Vbeta and 13 Jbeta primers were used in PCR. The repertoire was sequenced with immunoSEQ multiplex PCR; TCRdb's copy has only in-frame clones and lacks some. The table lists 75,000 to 100,000 clones, about 72% of them singletons. The chain employs TRBV2 and TRBJ1-5; D is uncertain. Sequenced: PBMCs. The source of this sequence is a woman aged 55-70 years in good health and CMV-seropositive. CDR3 DNA sequence: TGTGCCAGCACCAAAAACAGAAATCAGCCCCAGCATTTT. It translates to CASTKNRNQPQHF.